Presented here are 10 T cell receptor beta chains from one specimen sequenced in a study of shared clonotypes between healthy human individuals. The repertoire was sequenced with immunoSEQ multiplex PCR; TCRdb's copy has only in-frame clones and lacks some. The sample includes around 79,000 clones, about 63% of them seen just once. What was sequenced was memory CD8+ T cells sorted from blood. Stated subset: CD45RO+ cells pooled with CCR7-negative TemRA cells. These receptors all stem from a man aged 25-45 years in good health.

The chain links TRBV6-5 to TRBJ2-7; 8 bases line up with TRBD1. Germline CDR1 MNHEY, CDR2 SVGAGI. The CDR3 extends over 15 amino acids. Trimming removed 6 bases from V and 6 bases from J; junction bases left unmatched: 13. Written as DNA, the CDR3 is TGTGCCAGCAGGCGACAGGGGCCCCCTGTGATCGAGCAGTACTTC. Protein sequence: CASRRQGPPVIEQYF.

This clone was observed a few times. At one end the junction does not follow the germline gene, possibly because of a read error. The V gene is TRBV19, the J gene TRBJ2-7; TRBD2 agrees at 13 bases. CDR1 LNHDA and CDR2 SQIVND come from the germline V gene (reference sequence). The CDR3 covers 15 residues. CDR3 region: CASSILGTSGNGLLF. The CDR3 DNA reads TGTGCCAGTAGCATCCTCGGGACTAGCGGGAACGGACTGCTCTTC. The whole variable domain, filled in from reference TRBV19 and TRBJ2-7, reads DGGITQSPKYLFRKEGQNVTLSCEQNLNHDAMYWYRQDPGQGLRLIYYSQIVNDFQKGDIAEGYSVSREKKESFPLTVTSAQKNPTAFYLCASSILGTSGNGLLFGPGTRLTVT.

There are a few counts of this clone. V usage is TRBV5-1 and J usage is TRBJ2-4, with 9 bases fitting TRBD1. After removal of 0 bases from V and 7 bases from J, the junction contained 8 bases not matched to a gene. The CDR3 extends over 16 amino acids. Germline lookup yields CDR1 SGHRS and CDR2 YFSETQ. Written as DNA, the CDR3 is TGCGCCAGCAGCTTGGAACCACAGGGGGCGCGGAACATTCAGTACTTC. Protein product: CASSLEPQGARNIQYF.

The J gene is TRBJ2-7, the V gene TRBV5-8; D ambiguous. Trimming pared 0 bases from V and 3 bases from J, leaving 10 bases between. Germline V gene lookup returns CDR1 SGHTS and CDR2 YDEGEE. The CDR3 totals 14 residues. The CDR3 loop is CASSLGVRFYEQYF. Here the CDR3 DNA reads TGTGCCAGCAGCTTGGGTGTCAGGTTCTACGAGCAGTACTTC.

The chain has TRBV27 and TRBJ1-5; D is ambiguous. V was cut by 5 bases and J by 13 bases, with 15 bases left in between. This CDR3 has 12 residues. CDR1 and CDR2 (germline): MNHEY, SMNVEV (reference sequence). In DNA, the CDR3 is TGTGCCAGCAGTCCGACCGGTAGGCCGCAGCATTTT. Translation gives CASSPTGRPQHF.

The J gene is TRBJ2-3, the V gene TRBV6-4; TRBD2 matches 9 bases. V trimming: 7 bases; J trimming: 0 bases; junction bases outside the gene matches: 8. Germline CDR1 reads MRHNA; CDR2 reads SNTAGT. This CDR3 has 16 amino acids. CDR3 in DNA: TGTGCCAGCAAGGGTACTAGCGGGTCTAGCACAGATACGCAGTATTTT. Residues: CASKGTSGSSTDTQYF.

V and J are TRBV18 and TRBJ1-4; D is uncertain. Looked up from germline, CDR1 is KGHSH and CDR2 is LQKENI. Deletions cut 3 bases from V and 6 bases from J, with 8 bases between. CDR3 length: 13 residues. CDR3 nucleotide sequence: TGTGCCAGCTCACCGCAAGGGCATGAAAAACTGTTTTTT. The encoded protein is CASSPQGHEKLFF. The complete variable domain, with remaining parts taken from reference TRBV18 and TRBJ1-4, reads NAGVMQNPRHLVRRRGQEARLRCSPMKGHSHVYWYRQLPEEGLKFMVYLQKENIIDESGMPKERFSAEFPKEGPSILRIQQVVRGDSAAYFCASSPQGHEKLFFGSGTQLSVL.

This clone was seen only once. V is TRBV7-2 and J is TRBJ1-4; no firm D call. Trimming cost V 3 bases and J 6 bases, with 5 bases left between them. Germline V CDR1 and CDR2: SGHTA, FQGNSA. This CDR3 has 12 residues. This CDR3 reads CASSFVDEKLFF. The CDR3 DNA reads TGTGCCAGCAGCTTCGTTGATGAAAAACTGTTTTTT.

This clone was recorded a few times. This sequence joins TRBV6-4 and TRBJ1-1; TRBD1 aligns across 8 bases. V lost 3 bases and J lost 6; bases outside the gene matches: 6. In germline, CDR1 is MRHNA, CDR2 SNTAGT. The CDR3 length is 14 residues. In DNA, the CDR3 is TGTGCCAGCAGTGAAGCGACAGGGGTCGCTGAAGCTTTCTTT. Encoded protein: CASSEATGVAEAFF.

On this clone itself: This specimen includes other DNA sequences encoding the same CDR3. This chain links TRBV11-2 with TRBJ2-7; weak D call: TRBD2 (6 bases). The germline V and J ends were trimmed by 1 base and 7 bases, with 17 bases remaining between them. Per the germline V gene, CDR1 is SGHAT and CDR2 is FQNNGV. The CDR3 is 15 amino acids. CDR3 sequence reads: CASSLVGEDYYEQYF. In nucleotides, the CDR3 is TGTGCCAGCAGCTTAGTAGGGGAGGACTACTATGAGCAGTACTTC.